Sequencing of this T cell receptor beta chain was carried out in a study of shared clonotypes between healthy human individuals. In regard to this clone: Antigen: not known.

Study-wide findings and caveats: Genetic and exposure-history diversity was limited by the small donor number. Roughly 4.6% of naive CD4 clonotypes were common to four donors. Generally, naive subsets (rather than memory subsets) showed larger estimated richness.

Assay used: immunoSEQ multiplex PCR; TCRdb lists only in-frame clones, some missing. The sample includes under 600,000 clones, around 96% of them seen just once. The CDR3 extends over 16 amino acids. Germline CDR1 and CDR2: KGHSH and LQKENI. The V segment lost 1 base and the J segment 4 bases; nucleotides outside the gene matches: 9. Sequenced: naive CD4+ T cells sorted from blood. Subset defined: CD45RA+ positively selected. V and J are TRBV18 and TRBJ1-2; TRBD1 aligns across 7 bases. This TCR was sampled from a woman aged 25 to 39 in good health. DNA of the CDR3: TGTGCCAGCTCACCACGTGACAGGGCTTTCGGCTATGGCTACACCTTC. Translation gives CASSPRDRAFGYGYTF.